The clone carrying this T cell receptor (beta chain) was seen more than once but under ten times. The antigen is undetermined. Second doses that came at about 4 or about 12 weeks were put together. This sample is part of a study of T cell responses to AZD1222 COVID-19 vaccine. Study results and limitations: Clonal diversity was possibly underestimated; the donors were predominantly white British and more often female.

Clones were read by immunoSEQ multiplex PCR, and TCRdb kept only the in-frame ones, dropping some. The profile shows about 110,000 clones, approximately 90% of them singletons. CDR1 and CDR2 from the germline V gene are LGHNA and YNFKEQ. Trimming left V 0 bases short and J 6 bases short, with 15 bases between. This CDR3 has 16 residues. This specimen was peripheral blood, taken 28 days after the second AZD1222 dose. This chain links TRBV4-2 with TRBJ1-5; TRBD1 is a possible D gene (5 bases). The receptor was isolated from an adult who received the AZD1222 COVID-19 vaccine. In nucleotides, the CDR3 is TGTGCCAGCAGCCAAGATGGGGGGGAAAGGGGTCAGCCCCAGCATTTT. It specifies CASSQDGGERGQPQHF.